These 5 T cell receptor beta chains share one sample of origin, sequenced in a study of T cell responses to AZD1222 COVID-19 vaccine. Generated by immunoSEQ multiplex PCR, the TCRdb table keeps only in-frame clones and is missing some. Of 150,000 to 200,000 clones in the sample, roughly 92% were seen once. Sequencing used peripheral blood, obtained on day 0 of AZD1222 vaccination. The receptor source for this set is an adult in good health.

The genes are TRBV11-1 and TRBJ1-1; 8 nucleotides line up with TRBD1. CDR1 is SGHAT, CDR2 FQDESV, per germline (reference sequence). The CDR3 runs 14 residues. Trimming at V came to 6 bases and at J to 6 bases, leaving 9 bases not matched to a gene. The DNA of the CDR3 is TGTGCCAGCAGACTACTGGACAGGGTTCCTGAAGCTTTCTTT. Protein sequence: CASRLLDRVPEAFF.

V and J are TRBV27 and TRBJ1-1; the D is unclear. The CDR3 has 16 amino acids. With 0 bases removed from V and 4 bases from J, the gap between germline ends came to 15 bases. CDR1 is MNHEY, CDR2 SMNVEV, per germline (reference sequence). DNA of the CDR3: TGTGCCAGCAGTTTATCGAATCCGGGTCTAGGCACTGAAGCTTTCTTT. This sequence encodes CASSLSNPGLGTEAFF.

The V gene is TRBV15, the J gene TRBJ1-5; TRBD1 agrees at 7 bases. The germline CDR1 and CDR2 sequences are LNHNV and YYDKDF (reference sequence). Trimming cost V 9 bases and J 4 bases; bases outside gene matches: 9. The CDR3 is made up of 14 amino acids. For the CDR3, the DNA is TGTGCCACTTCTCAAGGGACAGAGAATCAGCCCCAGCATTTT. Its translation is CATSQGTENQPQHF.

The gene calls are TRBV15 and TRBJ1-1; D perhaps matches TRBD1 (5 bases). There are 15 residues in the CDR3. Germline V gene data show CDR1 as LNHNV and CDR2 as YYDKDF (reference sequence). Trimming took off 5 bases at V and 4 bases at J, with 17 bases between the two ends. This CDR3 is CATSRGGGVGTEAFF. CDR3 in DNA: TGTGCCACCAGCCGGGGCGGAGGGGTCGGCACTGAAGCTTTCTTT.

The chain carries TRBV6-6 and TRBJ2-1; no clear D. Per the germline V gene, CDR1 is MNHNY and CDR2 is SVGAGI (reference sequence). The CDR3 is 16 residues long. V dropped 8 bases and J dropped 0 bases, with 17 bases sitting between them. The CDR3 coding sequence is TGTGCCAGCGCCTTTATTCAGAGTCTCTCCTACAATGAGCAGTTCTTC. Amino acids: CASAFIQSLSYNEQFF.